Listed here are 21 T cell receptor beta chains from one sample, sequenced in a study of blood T cell repertoires in COVID-19. The data were produced by immunoSEQ multiplex PCR, yet TCRdb's version contains in-frame clones alone and is incomplete. The sample has roughly 40,000 clones, about 92% seen once. The sequenced sample consisted of peripheral blood. Receptor source: a man in his fifties or sixties with COVID-19, enrolled during active disease.

The chain links TRBV30 to TRBJ1-6; 9 bases are a match to TRBD1. This CDR3 is 14 amino acids long. Looked up from germline, CDR1 is GTSNPN and CDR2 is SVGIG (reference sequence). Germline trimming cut 5 bases from V and 6 bases from J; bases unmatched to any gene: 5. The CDR3 nucleotides are TGTGCCTGGTACCGGGACAGGGTTAATTCACCCCTCCACTTT. Its translation: CAWYRDRVNSPLHF.

This chain joins TRBV19 and TRBJ2-5; TRBD1 matches at 7 bases. CDR1 and CDR2 from the germline V gene are LNHDA and SQIVND (reference sequence). The CDR3 has 13 residues. V shed 5 bases and J 5 bases; nucleotides not matched to a gene: 5. The CDR3, as DNA: TGTGCCAGTAGTGCCCCGGACAGGGAGACCCAGTACTTC. Amino acids: CASSAPDRETQYF.

This chain joins TRBV7-2 and TRBJ2-3; 9 bases line up with TRBD2. The trim removed 5 bases at V and 0 bases at J, leaving 15 bases unmatched. The CDR3 is 19 amino acids. Per germline, CDR1 SGHTA and CDR2 FQGNSA. The CDR3 DNA reads TGTGCCAGCAGCGCCCCGACTAGCGGAGCCTATTCTAGCACAGATACGCAGTATTTT. Its translation: CASSAPTSGAYSSTDTQYF.

The chain combines TRBV5-1 with TRBJ1-2, with 9 bases fitting TRBD1. The germline gives CDR1 SGHRS, CDR2 YFSETQ. This CDR3 contains 14 residues. J lost 8 bases, V lost 7 bases, and 12 bases had no gene match. Here the CDR3 DNA reads TGCGCCAGCGGACCCGGGACAGGGCAACGGGGCTACACCTTC. Protein: CASGPGTGQRGYTF.

This clone was recorded once. V and J are TRBV5-4 and TRBJ2-1; tentative D call: TRBD2 (5 bases). Trimming shortened V by 4 bases and J by 9 bases, and 23 bases separated the two germline ends. The CDR3 runs to 16 residues. CDR1 and CDR2 from the germline V gene are SGHNT and YYREEE (reference sequence). Written as DNA, the CDR3 is TGTGCCAGCAGCACAAGCGGCTACGCCCCGGCGGGTGAGCAGTTCTTC. It yields the protein CASSTSGYAPAGEQFF.

This chain uses TRBV9 with TRBJ1-6; 7 bases agree with TRBD1. The CDR3 loop spans 16 amino acids. V shed 3 bases, J shed 5 bases, and the junction held 8 bases outside the gene matches. CDR1 SGDLS and CDR2 YYNGEE come from the germline V gene. CDR3 sequence (DNA): TGTGCCAGCAGCGCTCGGGACAGCTATAATAATTCACCCCTCCACTTT. Its protein is CASSARDSYNNSPLHF.

The rearrangement links TRBV14 to TRBJ2-7, with D perhaps TRBD2 (5 bases). Germline V lookup: CDR1 SGHDN, CDR2 FVKESK. This CDR3 comprises 18 residues. Trimming took off 4 bases at V and 4 bases at J, with 26 bases between the two ends. For the CDR3, the DNA is TGTGCCAGCAGCCCAGTACGGGGTCGAGGACTCCCGGTATACGAGCAGTACTTC. As protein: CASSPVRGRGLPVYEQYF.

This rearrangement joins TRBV27 to TRBJ2-2, with 9 bases matching TRBD2. Germline V gives CDR1 MNHEY, CDR2 SMNVEV (reference sequence). The CDR3 length is 16 residues. Trimming removed 2 bases from V and 6 bases from J; junction bases left unmatched: 7. The CDR3 nucleotides are TGTGCCAGCAGTTTAATCCCTAGCGGGACGCCCGGGGAGCTGTTTTTT. It translates to CASSLIPSGTPGELFF.

V is TRBV7-9 and J is TRBJ2-5; TRBD1 agrees at 12 bases. The CDR3 has 15 amino acids. V was pared by 5 bases and J by 4 bases, with 5 bases of the junction left unmatched. Germline-derived CDR1 and CDR2 are SEHNR and FQNEAQ (reference sequence). CDR3 amino acids: CASSEGQGALETQYF. The DNA of the CDR3 is TGTGCCAGCAGCGAGGGACAGGGGGCTTTAGAGACCCAGTACTTC.

This clone was picked up one time. The chain combines TRBV9 with TRBJ1-2, with 8 bases that match TRBD1. Germline V gene sequence: CDR1 SGDLS, CDR2 YYNGEE. V trimming: 3 bases; J trimming: 4 bases; junction bases outside the gene matches: 5. This CDR3 region has 14 residues. The CDR3 DNA reads TGTGCCAGCAGCGCCCATACAGGGGGCTATGGCTACACCTTC. Its protein product is CASSAHTGGYGYTF.

The CDR3 reads CASSPDREGDQPQHF. DNA for the CDR3: TGTGCCAGTAGTCCCGACAGGGAAGGGGACCAGCCCCAGCATTTT. The chain has TRBV19 and TRBJ1-5; 7 bases are shared with TRBD1. The germline V gene has CDR1 LNHDA and CDR2 SQIVND (reference sequence). The V and J ends lost 5 bases and 7 bases, in that order; junction bases with no gene match: 11. The CDR3 has 15 residues. Filled out from reference TRBV19 and TRBJ1-5, the complete variable domain reads DGGITQSPKYLFRKEGQNVTLSCEQNLNHDAMYWYRQDPGQGLRLIYYSQIVNDFQKGDIAEGYSVSREKKESFPLTVTSAQKNPTAFYLCASSPDREGDQPQHFGDGTRLSIL.

The chain uses TRBV10-2 and TRBJ1-1; 7 bases fit TRBD1. Germline assignment: CDR1 WSHSY and CDR2 SAAADI. The CDR3 sequence is 14 residues long. V trimming: 4 bases; J trimming: 0 bases; junction bases outside the gene matches: 2. CDR3 in amino acids: CASSGQGLNTEAFF. The CDR3, as DNA: TGCGCCAGCAGTGGACAGGGCTTGAACACTGAAGCTTTCTTT.

The chain employs TRBV29-1 and TRBJ2-5; TRBD2 aligns across 14 bases. V trimming: 4 bases; J trimming: 5 bases; junction bases outside the gene matches: 18. CDR3 length: 19 amino acids. CDR1 and CDR2 from the germline V gene are SQVTM and ANQGSEA. The CDR3 DNA reads TGCAGCGTTGGCCCCGGGACTAGCGGGAGAAAGGGCAAGTGGGAGACCCAGTACTTC. It specifies CSVGPGTSGRKGKWETQYF.

This clone was found once. The chain employs TRBV6-5 and TRBJ2-7, with 11 bases aligning to TRBD2. Germline V gives CDR1 MNHEY, CDR2 SVGAGI. The CDR3 loop spans 14 amino acids. The V segment lost 5 bases and the J segment 3 bases; nucleotides outside the gene matches: 3. CDR3 residues: CASSPGLADYEQYF. Written as DNA, the CDR3 is TGTGCCAGCAGTCCGGGACTAGCGGACTACGAGCAGTACTTC.

The V call is TRBV10-3, the J call TRBJ2-7, with 7 bases lining up with TRBD1. Germline V gene lookup returns CDR1 ENHRY and CDR2 SYGVKD. The CDR3 runs to 17 residues. The ends lost 0 bases at V and 0 bases at J; junction bases unmatched: 8. The chain's CDR3 is CAISESGRGQGSYEQYF. Written as DNA, the CDR3 is TGTGCCATCAGTGAGTCGGGAAGGGGGCAGGGCTCCTACGAGCAGTACTTC.

This chain links TRBV24-1 with TRBJ2-3, with TRBD1 matching over 7 bases. Trimming cost V 3 bases and J 4 bases; bases outside gene matches: 9. The length of the CDR3 is 16 residues. Germline V gene lookup returns CDR1 KGHDR and CDR2 SFDVKD. In DNA, the CDR3 is TGTGCCACCAGTGATCCCACTGGGACAGACTCAGATACGCAGTATTTT. Encoded protein: CATSDPTGTDSDTQYF.

V is TRBV7-6 and J is TRBJ2-2; 7 bases map to TRBD1. With 2 bases clipped from V and 6 bases from J, the junction kept 24 bases outside the gene matches. Germline V CDR1 and CDR2: SGHVS, FNYEAQ. The CDR3 contains 21 residues. The CDR3 protein is CASSLIPPGLTTGRLAGELFF. In DNA, the CDR3 is TGTGCCAGCAGCTTAATTCCGCCCGGTCTTACGACAGGGCGTTTGGCCGGGGAGCTGTTTTTT. The full variable domain, completed using reference TRBV7-6 and TRBJ2-2, is GAGVSQSPRYKVTKRGQDVALRCDPISGHVSLYWYRQALGQGPEFLTYFNYEAQQDKSGLPNDRFSAERPEGSISTLTIQRTEQRDSAMYRCASSLIPPGLTTGRLAGELFFGEGSRLTVL.

The rearrangement joins TRBV4-3 to TRBJ2-1, with 11 bases aligning to TRBD2. J lost 7 bases, V lost 5 bases, and 7 bases had no gene match. CDR3 length: 15 residues. Per germline, CDR1 LGHNA and CDR2 YSLEER. CDR3 protein: CASSIRTSGQNEQFF. The CDR3 DNA reads TGCGCCAGCAGCATCCGGACTAGCGGGCAGAATGAGCAGTTCTTC.

This sequence joins TRBV4-2 and TRBJ2-7; TRBD2 matches 10 bases. V trimming: 4 bases; J trimming: 5 bases; junction bases outside the gene matches: 8. The CDR3 sequence is 15 residues long. The germline V gene encodes CDR1 LGHNA and CDR2 YNFKEQ. CDR3 amino acids: CASSPLAGGSHEQYF. CDR3 sequence (DNA): TGTGCCAGCAGCCCATTAGCGGGAGGATCCCACGAGCAGTACTTC.

This chain uses TRBV4-1 with TRBJ2-6, with 7 bases that match TRBD2. The CDR3 contains 17 residues. Germline V gene lookup returns CDR1 MGHRA and CDR2 YSYEKL. With 0 bases clipped from V and 4 bases from J, the junction kept 6 bases outside the gene matches. This CDR3 is CASSQDPGTTGANVLTF. The CDR3 DNA reads TGCGCCAGCAGCCAAGATCCAGGGACTACCGGGGCCAACGTCCTGACTTTC.

The rearrangement links TRBV20-1 to TRBJ2-1; tentative D call: TRBD2 (6 bases). With 5 bases removed from V and 1 base from J, the gap between germline ends came to 12 bases. Germline assignment: CDR1 DFQATT and CDR2 SNEGSKA (reference sequence). This CDR3 comprises 14 residues. The CDR3 loop reads CSAGGTPSYNEQFF. The CDR3 region has the DNA TGCAGTGCTGGTGGGACTCCATCCTACAATGAGCAGTTCTTC.